This TCR beta chain was recovered during a study of cytomegalovirus exposure and HLA in healthy donors. General study results and limits: A list of 150 to 200 TCR beta chains associated with cytomegalovirus was given.

60 Vbeta and 13 Jbeta primers were used in PCR. The data were produced by immunoSEQ multiplex PCR, yet TCRdb's version contains in-frame clones alone and is incomplete. The sample shows about 130,000 clones, more than 80% of them seen only once. Trimming cost V 5 bases and J 1 base, with 5 bases left between them. In germline, CDR1 is GTSNPN, CDR2 SVGIG (reference sequence). The CDR3 runs 11 residues. On this clone itself: Its antigen remains unknown.

This TCR derives from a man between 25 and 39 years old in good health and CMV-seropositive. The gene calls are TRBV30 and TRBJ1-1; D gene uncertain. Sequencing was performed on PBMCs. Here the CDR3 reads CAWSKNTEAFF. The CDR3 DNA reads TGTGCCTGGTCCAAGAACACTGAAGCTTTCTTT.